A single sample is the source of the 13 T cell receptor beta chains below, sequenced in a study of early T cells in non-severe SARS-CoV-2 infection. TCRdb re-called the 5' RACE reads with MiXCR, one entry per CDR3 protein. The sample consists of about 26,000 distinct CDR3 sequences, around 4.5% of them appearing once. Sequencing was carried out using whole blood. These receptors were taken from an adult who was a healthcare worker with PCR-confirmed SARS-CoV-2 infection or an uninfected control (not recorded which).

At least ten counts were recorded for this clonotype. The V gene is TRBV7-9, the J gene TRBJ1-3; D call uncertain. The CDR3 runs to 17 residues. With 3 bases removed from V and 0 bases from J, the gap between germline ends came to 15 bases. Germline assignment: CDR1 SEHNR and CDR2 FQNEAQ (reference sequence). This chain's CDR3 is CASSFSRSDNSGNTIYF. The CDR3 DNA reads TGTGCCAGCAGCTTCTCACGGTCCGACAACTCTGGAAACACCATATATTTT. The full variable domain, rest sourced from reference TRBV7-9 and TRBJ1-3, is DTGVSQNPRHKITKRGQNVTFRCDPISEHNRLYWYRQTLGQGPEFLTYFQNEAQLEKSRLLSDRFSAERPKGSFSTLEIQRTEQGDSAMYLCASSFSRSDNSGNTIYFGEGSWLTVV.

The chain employs TRBV28 and TRBJ2-7; D could derive from TRBD1 or TRBD2 (6 bases each). The CDR3 length is 15 residues. Germline CDR1 is MDHEN and CDR2 is SYDVKM. Trimming took 3 bases from V and 0 from J, leaving 12 bases between them. The DNA for the CDR3 is TGTGCCAGCAGTTTGAGGGGGACTCCCTCCTACGAGCAGTACTTC. Translating gives CASSLRGTPSYEQYF. The full variable domain, rest sourced from reference TRBV28 and TRBJ2-7, is DVKVTQSSRYLVKRTGEKVFLECVQDMDHENMFWYRQDPGLGLRLIYFSYDVKMKEKGDIPEGYSVSREKKERFSLILESASTNQTSMYLCASSLRGTPSYEQYFGPGTRLTVT.

V gene TRBV4-2 combines with J gene TRBJ2-1; 11 nucleotides match TRBD1. Germline loops: CDR1 LGHNA, CDR2 YNFKEQ. This CDR3 has 15 amino acids. V shed 4 bases, J shed 4 bases, and the junction held 3 bases outside the gene matches. Here the CDR3 DNA reads TGTGCCAGCAGCCCGGGACAGGGGGGGTACAATGAGCAGTTCTTC. Its protein is CASSPGQGGYNEQFF.

The sample holds many counts of this clonotype. The rearrangement uses TRBV27 and TRBJ1-6; no definite D call. Germline assignment: CDR1 MNHEY and CDR2 SMNVEV (reference sequence). V gave up 2 bases and J gave up 3 bases, with 11 bases separating them. The CDR3 covers 16 residues. CDR3 bases: TGTGCCAGCAGTTTAATATCCGGCAGCTATAATTCACCCCTCCACTTT. As protein: CASSLISGSYNSPLHF.

This clonotype occurred many times. The chain recombines TRBV6-2 or TRBV6-3 with TRBJ2-3; 14 positions match TRBD2. The germline V gene encodes CDR1 MNHEY and CDR2 SVGEGT. Unmatched junction bases numbered 5, after V lost 5 bases and J lost 4 bases. The CDR3 extends over 16 amino acids. The CDR3 loop is CASSPRLAGGPDTQYF. As DNA, the CDR3 is TGTGCCAGCAGTCCCCGACTAGCGGGGGGGCCAGATACGCAGTATTTT.

This clonotype has a count of ten or more. V and J are TRBV7-9 and TRBJ2-3, with 9 bases lining up with TRBD2. This CDR3 region has 16 residues. V was pared by 5 bases and J by 5 bases, with 11 bases of the junction left unmatched. CDR1 and CDR2 from the germline V gene are SEHNR and FQNEAQ (reference sequence). The CDR3 reads CASSVRLAVHLDTQYF. The CDR3 DNA sequence: TGTGCCAGCAGCGTTCGACTAGCGGTTCACTTAGATACGCAGTATTTT.

This clonotype showed up many times. The chain carries TRBV18 and TRBJ2-7; D may be TRBD1 (5 bases). Trimming took 6 bases from V and 0 from J, leaving 9 bases between them. The CDR3 loop spans 13 amino acids. Germline CDR1 is KGHSH and CDR2 is LQKENI. The CDR3 loop is CASSSDISYEQYF. In DNA form, the CDR3 reads TGTGCCAGCTCGTCGGACATCTCCTACGAGCAGTACTTC.

This clonotype was picked up many times. This chain uses TRBV30 with TRBJ2-3, with D tentatively TRBD1 (6 bases). This CDR3 comprises 12 residues. V dropped 2 bases and J dropped 5 bases, with 8 bases sitting between them. Germline V gene lookup returns CDR1 GTSNPN and CDR2 SVGIG (reference sequence). CDR3 coding DNA: TGTGCCTGGAGTTACAGGGTAGATACGCAGTATTTT. Translating it yields CAWSYRVDTQYF.

This clonotype was seen at least ten times. The chain employs TRBV19 and TRBJ1-6; D is unresolved. Trimming removed 3 bases at V and 8 bases at J, with 17 bases between. The CDR3 is 16 residues long. Germline V CDR1 and CDR2: LNHDA, SQIVND (reference sequence). CDR3 loop: CASSIPFRSGDSPLHF. CDR3 in DNA: TGTGCCAGTAGTATTCCTTTTCGGAGCGGTGATTCACCCCTCCACTTT. The full variable domain, rest sourced from reference TRBV19 and TRBJ1-6, is DGGITQSPKYLFRKEGQNVTLSCEQNLNHDAMYWYRQDPGQGLRLIYYSQIVNDFQKGDIAEGYSVSREKKESFPLTVTSAQKNPTAFYLCASSIPFRSGDSPLHFGNGTRLTVT.

Only a few counts were recorded for this clonotype. The chain's CDR3 is CASSQDVGNYEQYF. CDR3 DNA: TGTGCCAGCTCACAGGACGTGGGAAACTACGAGCAGTACTTC. The gene calls are TRBV18 and TRBJ2-7; D gene uncertain. Germline V gene sequence: CDR1 KGHSH, CDR2 LQKENI. Trimming removed 4 bases from V and 3 bases from J, with 13 bases in between. The CDR3 totals 14 residues. Full variable domain (rest looked up from reference TRBV18 and TRBJ2-7): NAGVMQNPRHLVRRRGQEARLRCSPMKGHSHVYWYRQLPEEGLKFMVYLQKENIIDESGMPKERFSAEFPKEGPSILRIQQVVRGDSAAYFCASSQDVGNYEQYFGPGTRLTVT.

This clonotype was counted ten times or more. The CDR3 DNA is TGTGCCAGTAAACCTAGCGGGGGGCATCTCGAGCAGTACTTC. Residues: CASKPSGGHLEQYF. This sequence joins TRBV19 and TRBJ2-7, with 11 positions matching TRBD2. Unmatched junction bases numbered 8, after V lost 7 bases and J lost 6 bases. The V gene's germline CDR1 is LNHDA and CDR2 SQIVND (reference sequence). The CDR3 consists of 14 residues.

The table lists this clonotype with many counts. The rearrangement joins TRBV7-8 to TRBJ2-7; D possibly corresponds to TRBD2 (6 bases). The CDR3 runs to 12 residues. Per the germline V gene, CDR1 is SGHVS and CDR2 is FQNEAQ. V dropped 5 bases and J dropped 3 bases, with 8 bases sitting between them. Written as DNA, the CDR3 is TGTGCCAGCAGCGTGGGGGGCTACGAGCAGTACTTC. This codes for CASSVGGYEQYF.

The table lists this clonotype with many counts. This chain links TRBV5-1 with TRBJ2-1, with 10 bases identical to TRBD2. The CDR3 consists of 17 residues. Trimming at V came to 0 bases and at J to 0 bases, leaving 3 bases not matched to a gene. Germline CDR1 is SGHRS and CDR2 is YFSETQ. The DNA for the CDR3 is TGCGCCAGCAGCTTGGAGGCTAGCGGGAGCTCCTACAATGAGCAGTTCTTC. As protein: CASSLEASGSSYNEQFF. The variable domain in full, completed from reference TRBV5-1 and TRBJ2-1, reads KAGVTQTPRYLIKTRGQQVTLSCSPISGHRSVSWYQQTPGQGLQFLFEYFSETQRNKGNFPGRFSGRQFSNSRSEMNVSTLELGDSALYLCASSLEASGSSYNEQFFGPGTRLTVL.